These 17 T cell receptor beta chains came from one sample sequenced in a study of breast tumors, draining lymph nodes, adjacent tissues. MiXCR, applied by TCRdb to the multiplex PCR reads, yields one record per CDR3 protein. The sample carries some 150,000 distinct CDR3 sequences, about 20% recorded once. Axillary draining lymph nodes of breast cancer patients supplied the node samples. Sample: axillary lymph node tissue. These receptor sequences come from a female donor with breast cancer. Some clones in this sample may be carry-over from other donors' samples.

This clonotype was seen repeatedly, ten times or more. CDR3 protein: CSAIGQGSSGANVLTF. The DNA of the CDR3 is TGCAGTGCCATCGGACAGGGAAGCTCTGGGGCCAACGTCCTGACTTTC. V gene TRBV20-1 combines with J gene TRBJ2-6; 8 bases are a match to TRBD1. The CDR3 is 16 residues long. Unmatched junction bases numbered 7, after V lost 6 bases and J lost 0 bases. From germline, CDR1 is DFQATT and CDR2 SNEGSKA (reference sequence).

This clonotype appeared a single time. Given a much more abundant clone one base away, this may be a read error. The rearrangement links TRBV2 to TRBJ2-3; tentatively, D is TRBD2 (5 bases). Germline CDR1 reads SNHLY; CDR2 reads FYNNEI. The V and J ends lost 5 bases and 4 bases respectively, with 16 bases between them. The CDR3 is made up of 15 amino acids. The CDR3 sequence: CASSHSSAEADTQYF. The DNA for the CDR3 is TGTGCCAGCAGTCACTCATCAGCGGAGGCAGATACGCAGTATTTT.

This clonotype came up many times. The chain recombines TRBV5-6 with TRBJ1-2; 9 bases are shared with TRBD1. This CDR3 spans 15 amino acids. The V segment lost 3 bases and the J segment 6 bases; nucleotides outside the gene matches: 9. CDR1 SGHDT and CDR2 YYEEEE come from the germline V gene. The CDR3 protein is CASSSLGTGRDGYTF. For the CDR3, the DNA is TGTGCCAGCAGCTCGCTCGGGACAGGGAGGGATGGCTACACCTTC. Looking up the rest from reference TRBV5-6 and TRBJ1-2 gives the full variable domain: DAGVTQSPTHLIKTRGQQVTLRCSPKSGHDTVSWYQQALGQGPQFIFQYYEEEERQRGNFPDRFSGHQFPNYSSELNVNALLLGDSALYLCASSSLGTGRDGYTFGSGTRLTVV.

This clonotype was seen ten or more times. The chain joins TRBV19 to TRBJ2-5, with D unresolved. The germline V gene has CDR1 LNHDA and CDR2 SQIVND (reference sequence). The CDR3 runs to 10 residues. V was shortened by 9 bases and J by 5 bases, with 7 bases between the two germline ends. As DNA, the CDR3 is TGTGCCAGCGGAGCGGAGACCCAGTACTTC. Translation: CASGAETQYF.

This clonotype has ten or more counts. The J gene is TRBJ2-2, the V gene TRBV6-6; D ambiguous. The V gene lost 0 bases and the J gene lost 6 bases, with 5 bases spanning the gap. Germline V gene sequence: CDR1 MNHNY, CDR2 SVGAGI (reference sequence). This CDR3 is 13 amino acids long. The CDR3 spells CASSYSSPGELFF. CDR3 DNA sequence: TGTGCCAGCAGTTACTCGAGTCCCGGGGAGCTGTTTTTT.

This clonotype was counted at least ten times. V and J are TRBV5-1 and TRBJ2-7; 9 nucleotides agree with TRBD2. Germline values: CDR1 SGHRS, CDR2 YFSETQ. The CDR3 has 15 amino acids. Unmatched junction bases numbered 4, after V lost 2 bases and J lost 1 base. CDR3 DNA: TGCGCCAGCAGCTTATCGCTAGCGGGGTCCTACGAGCAGTACTTC. Translating it yields CASSLSLAGSYEQYF.

There are many counts of this clonotype. V and J are TRBV7-8 and TRBJ2-7, with TRBD2 matching 9 bases. The CDR3 extends over 16 amino acids. CDR1 and CDR2 from the germline V gene are SGHVS and FQNEAQ. V lost 1 base to trimming and J lost 2 bases; unmatched junction nucleotides: 6. The DNA for the CDR3 is TGTGCCAGCAGCTTAGATGGTAGCGGGAGCCCCTACGAGCAGTACTTC. This translates into CASSLDGSGSPYEQYF.

This clonotype was seen a handful of times. The genes are TRBV12-3 or TRBV12-4 and TRBJ2-2; D gene ambiguous. The CDR3 has 15 amino acids. The V gene lost 7 bases and the J gene lost 5 bases, with 17 bases spanning the gap. CDR3 sequence reads: CASTSGFGPTGELFF. The CDR3 DNA reads as TGTGCCAGCACCTCAGGATTCGGGCCGACCGGGGAGCTGTTTTTT.

This clonotype has a count of ten or more. The chain couples TRBV3-1 to TRBJ1-3; TRBD1 is a possible D gene (5 bases). The CDR3 consists of 15 residues. The germline V gene encodes CDR1 LGHDT and CDR2 YNNKEL (reference sequence). V lost 0 bases and J 4 bases, leaving 10 bases between the germline ends. DNA of the CDR3: TGTGCCAGCAGCCAAGATGCGGGACTGGGAAACACCATATATTTT. Protein product: CASSQDAGLGNTIYF. The variable domain in full, with the rest retrieved from reference TRBV3-1 and TRBJ1-3, is DTAVSQTPKYLVTQMGNDKSIKCEQNLGHDTMYWYKQDSKKFLKIMFSYNNKELIINETVPNRFSPKSPDKAHLNLHINSLELGDSAVYFCASSQDAGLGNTIYFGEGSWLTVV.

This clonotype occurred many times. This rearrangement joins TRBV12-3 or TRBV12-4 to TRBJ2-3; D unresolved. This CDR3 contains 14 residues. V was clipped by 1 base and J by 1 base, with 6 bases between them. CDR3 sequence: CASSLGIGTDTQYF. CDR3 sequence (DNA): TGTGCCAGCAGTTTAGGGATTGGCACAGATACGCAGTATTTT.

To note about this clonotype: This sequence may be a read error, since a much larger clone differs from it by one base. The conserved closing phenylalanine or tryptophan is absent in this CDR3, likely reflecting a read error. The gene calls are TRBV4-3 and TRBJ1-2; D is undetermined. The CDR3 runs 16 residues. Germline V gene lookup returns CDR1 LGHNA and CDR2 YSLEER. V shed 0 bases and J shed 5 bases, with 16 bases lying between them. CDR3 region: CASSQDLAGRSYGYTL. The CDR3 bases are TGCGCCAGCAGCCAAGATTTGGCAGGCCGGTCTTATGGCTACACCCTC.

This clonotype was seen only a few times. The CDR3 protein is CASSLETGARETQYF. The CDR3 coding sequence is TGTGCCAGCAGCTTAGAGACAGGGGCTCGGGAGACCCAGTACTTC. The genes are TRBV11-2 and TRBJ2-5; TRBD1 matches 8 bases. Germline assignment: CDR1 SGHAT and CDR2 FQNNGV. The V gene end was trimmed by 0 bases and the J gene end by 5 bases; junction bases not matched to a gene: 5. The CDR3 is 15 residues long.

In this sample, this clonotype turned up many times. V is TRBV6-1 and J is TRBJ2-1; 12 bases match TRBD1. Germline CDR1 MNHNS, CDR2 SASEGT. With V trimmed by 3 bases and J by 8 bases, 5 bases remained unmatched. This CDR3 is 15 amino acids long. The chain's CDR3 is CASSDRDRGRDEQFF. DNA for the CDR3: TGTGCCAGCAGTGACCGGGACAGGGGGCGTGATGAGCAGTTCTTC.

As concerns this clonotype: With a much larger clone just one base away, this may be a read error. The CDR3 DNA is TGTGCCAGTAGTATGGGACTAGCGGGAGTAGGTGGGTTTGGTATGCAGTATTTT. Its protein product is CASSMGLAGVGGFGMQYF. The V and J genes are TRBV19 and TRBJ2-3; 14 bases are shared with TRBD2. The ends lost 3 bases at V and 11 bases at J; junction bases unmatched: 16. There are 18 residues in the CDR3. Germline CDR1 is LNHDA and CDR2 is SQIVND (reference sequence).

This clonotype occurred many times. The V gene is TRBV2, the J gene TRBJ2-2; 9 bases are a match to TRBD1. The CDR3 length is 15 residues. J gave up 5 bases and V 6 bases, and 7 bases lay outside the gene matches. Per the germline V gene, CDR1 is SNHLY and CDR2 is FYNNEI. The CDR3 region has the DNA TGTGCCAGCAGGGCCGGGACAGGGTTTACCGGGGAGCTGTTTTTT. Amino acids: CASRAGTGFTGELFF.

This clonotype was detected many times. This sequence joins TRBV10-2 and TRBJ2-7, with D possibly TRBD1 on 6 matching bases. The V end lost 3 bases, the J end lost 6 bases, and 6 bases lay between the germline ends. The CDR3 totals 11 residues. The germline CDR1 and CDR2 sequences are WSHSY and SAAADI. This CDR3 is CASSDRGEQYF. CDR3 nucleotide sequence: TGCGCCAGCAGTGACAGGGGCGAGCAGTACTTC.

Comments on this clonotype: This may be a read error, as it is one base from a much larger clone. The V gene is TRBV2, the J gene TRBJ2-7, with 13 bases identical to TRBD2. Germline loops: CDR1 SNHLY, CDR2 FYNNEI. The CDR3 has 15 residues. V was clipped by 7 bases and J by 3 bases; unmatched bases: 6. DNA of the CDR3: TGTGCCAGCATCCGGGGACTAGCGGGAAACTACGAGCAGTACTTC. This translates into CASIRGLAGNYEQYF.